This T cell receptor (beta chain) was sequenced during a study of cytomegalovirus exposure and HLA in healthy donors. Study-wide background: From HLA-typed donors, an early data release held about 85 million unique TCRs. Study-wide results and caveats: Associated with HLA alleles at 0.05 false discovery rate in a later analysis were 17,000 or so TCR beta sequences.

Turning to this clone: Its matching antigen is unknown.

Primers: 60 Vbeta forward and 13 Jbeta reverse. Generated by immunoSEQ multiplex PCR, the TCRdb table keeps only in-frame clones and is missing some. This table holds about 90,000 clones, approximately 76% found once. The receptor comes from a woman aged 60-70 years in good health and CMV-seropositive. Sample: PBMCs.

The CDR3 sequence is CSAAADTQYF. Here the CDR3 DNA reads TGCAGCGCGGCGGCAGATACGCAGTATTTT. V usage is TRBV20-1 and J usage is TRBJ2-3; D unresolved. Per the germline V gene, CDR1 is DFQATT and CDR2 is SNEGSKA (reference sequence). The CDR3 is 10 amino acids.